A single sample gave rise to the 26 T cell receptor beta chains below, sequenced in a study of identical twins (dated by TCRdb to the mid-2010s). Receptors were amplified or captured by 5' RACE. The sequencer was an Illumina HiSeq 2000. In-frame beta chains were kept once TCRdb had trimmed the public reads at Q25 with fastp and called clones with MiXCR. Records with the same CDR3 protein are collapsed into one entry carrying the most frequent genes and DNA. This sample comprises 1.5 million to 2 million distinct CDR3 sequences, around 29% of them detected only once. About 0.25% of the sample is held by the ten biggest clonotypes. Sequencing was carried out using cord blood. The receptors stem from a newborn girl in good health.

Note on this clonotype: Its ends do not fully match the called genes, so a read error is possible. The genes are TRBV20-1 and TRBJ1-4; the D gene is possibly TRBD1 (6 bases). The CDR3 contains 14 residues. Per the germline V gene, CDR1 is DFQATT and CDR2 is SNEGSKA (reference sequence). CDR3 amino acids: CSARDTGSNEELFF. CDR3 nucleotides: TGCAGTGCTAGAGATACAGGGTCAAATGAAGAACTGTTTTTT.

For the CDR3, the DNA is TGCAGTGCTAGAGATTCGCTAGCCCAGGGCGGGGAGCTGTTTTTT. Protein product: CSARDSLAQGGELFF. This chain connects TRBV20-1 to TRBJ2-2; the D gene could be TRBD1 or TRBD2 (5 bases each). The CDR3 is made up of 15 amino acids. The germline V and J ends were trimmed by 0 bases and 7 bases, with 15 bases remaining between them. The germline CDR1 and CDR2 sequences are DFQATT and SNEGSKA (reference sequence).

V usage is TRBV7-8 and J usage is TRBJ1-5, with D maybe TRBD1 (5 bases). V was clipped by 1 base and J by 0 bases, with 16 bases between them. The CDR3 sequence is 18 residues long. CDR1 SGHVS and CDR2 FQNEAQ come from the germline V gene. The CDR3 protein is CASSLGPGTGYSNQPQHF. CDR3 in DNA: TGTGCCAGCAGCTTAGGGCCTGGAACAGGCTATAGCAATCAGCCCCAGCATTTT.

The V call is TRBV7-9, the J call TRBJ2-3; tentatively, D is TRBD1 or TRBD2 (5 bases each). Germline V gene data show CDR1 as SEHNR and CDR2 as FQNEAQ (reference sequence). The CDR3 is 15 residues long. V shed 1 base and J shed 3 bases, with 11 bases lying between them. CDR3 amino acids: CASSLEGGTTDTQYF. DNA of the CDR3: TGTGCCAGCAGCTTAGAGGGTGGGACGACAGATACGCAGTATTTT. Variable domain in full (rest from reference TRBV7-9 and TRBJ2-3): DTGVSQNPRHKITKRGQNVTFRCDPISEHNRLYWYRQTLGQGPEFLTYFQNEAQLEKSRLLSDRFSAERPKGSFSTLEIQRTEQGDSAMYLCASSLEGGTTDTQYFGPGTRLTVL.

This clonotype was seen a handful of times. V gene TRBV19 combines with J gene TRBJ2-4, with D tentatively TRBD1 or TRBD2 (5 bases each). V was pared by 3 bases and J by 2 bases, with 17 bases between. In germline, CDR1 is LNHDA, CDR2 SQIVND (reference sequence). The CDR3 spans 17 residues. Here the CDR3 DNA reads TGTGCCAGTAGTATTGCCGGGACGGCCTCACCCAAAAACATTCAGTACTTC. Its translation is CASSIAGTASPKNIQYF.

This clonotype was observed a few times. V usage is TRBV25-1 and J usage is TRBJ1-2; D is ambiguous. From germline, CDR1 is MGHDK and CDR2 SYGVNS. The CDR3 consists of 15 residues. V lost 1 base and J 2 bases, leaving 11 bases between the germline ends. The CDR3 loop is CASSESQGGNYGYTF. CDR3 DNA sequence: TGTGCCAGCAGTGAATCCCAAGGTGGGAACTATGGCTACACCTTC.

This chain uses TRBV4-2 with TRBJ1-5; the D gene is possibly TRBD1 (5 bases). Looked up from germline, CDR1 is LGHNA and CDR2 is YNFKEQ. This CDR3 contains 17 residues. Trimming cost V 1 base and J 0 bases, with 13 bases left between them. CDR3 coding DNA: TGTGCCAGCAGCCAAGGGTCCGACAGTCATAGCAATCAGCCCCAGCATTTT. This sequence encodes CASSQGSDSHSNQPQHF.

This clonotype occurred a few times. This chain uses TRBV5-1 with TRBJ2-1; the D gene is possibly TRBD2 (6 bases). With the DNA end fitting TRBJ2-7 better, the J assignment may be wrong. The CDR3 is 17 residues long. Per the germline V gene, CDR1 is SGHRS and CDR2 is YFSETQ. The chain's CDR3 is CASSSKVGGNSYNEQYF. The DNA for the CDR3 is TGCGCCAGCAGCTCCAAAGTTGGGGGGAACTCCTACAATGAGCAGTACTTC.

Comments on this clonotype: Germline is not matched at one junction end, which may reflect a read error. The rearrangement joins TRBV20-1 to TRBJ2-1, with 12 bases fitting TRBD1. Germline V gives CDR1 DFQATT, CDR2 SNEGSKA (reference sequence). The CDR3 runs to 13 residues. The CDR3 DNA follows: TGCAGTCCGGGACAGGGGGCTTCCAATGAGCAGTTATTC. Translating gives CSPGQGASNEQLF.

This clonotype was counted ten times or more. The genes are TRBV7-2 and TRBJ2-3, with D possibly matching TRBD2 (5 bases). Trimming took 3 bases from V and 2 from J, leaving 12 bases between them. CDR1 and CDR2 (germline): SGHTA, FQGNSA. This CDR3 region has 15 residues. CDR3 bases: TGTGCCAGCAGCTTCAGGCTAGCTTACACAGATACGCAGTATTTT. Residues: CASSFRLAYTDTQYF. The full variable domain, its missing parts supplied by reference TRBV7-2 and TRBJ2-3, is GAGVSQSPSNKVTEKGKDVELRCDPISGHTALYWYRQSLGQGLEFLIYFQGNSAPDKSGLPSDRFSAERTGGSVSTLTIQRTQQEDSAVYLCASSFRLAYTDTQYFGPGTRLTVL.

CDR3 nucleotides: TGTGCCAGCAGCTTAATCCCCCCACAGGGGGCGCAGCCCCAGCATTTT. It yields the protein CASSLIPPQGAQPQHF. This chain joins TRBV7-2 and TRBJ1-5; 9 bases are shared with TRBD1. There are 16 residues in the CDR3. V was clipped by 2 bases and J by 7 bases; unmatched bases: 9. In germline, CDR1 is SGHTA, CDR2 FQGNSA.

The rearrangement links TRBV5-8 to TRBJ2-3; 7 bases align to TRBD2. The V gene end was trimmed by 1 base and the J gene end by 3 bases; junction bases not matched to a gene: 5. CDR1 is SGHTS and CDR2 is YDEGEE in the germline V gene. The CDR3 contains 15 residues. CDR3: CASSLRRTRTDTQYF. DNA for the CDR3: TGTGCCAGCAGCTTGAGACGGACTAGAACAGATACGCAGTATTTT.

This clonotype was seen only a few times. The chain uses TRBV19 and TRBJ2-7, with no clear D. Germline CDR1 is LNHDA and CDR2 is SQIVND (reference sequence). Trimming removed 5 bases at V and 3 bases at J, with 17 bases between. This CDR3 spans 15 amino acids. The CDR3 loop is CASSPTDVGIYEQYF. The DNA of the CDR3 is TGTGCCAGTAGTCCCACGGATGTGGGCATCTACGAGCAGTACTTC.

This clonotype was seen a handful of times. V and J are TRBV20-1 and TRBJ2-7; D uncertain. The V end was cut by 6 bases, the J end by 4 bases, with 16 bases between. There are 13 residues in the CDR3. Germline-derived CDR1 and CDR2 are DFQATT and SNEGSKA (reference sequence). The CDR3 nucleotides read TGCAGTGCCGCTCCCACCAACCCGTACGAGCAGTACTTC. It encodes CSAAPTNPYEQYF.

The gene calls are TRBV7-2 and TRBJ2-3; maybe TRBD2 (6 bases). Germline-derived CDR1 and CDR2 are SGHTA and FQGNSA. Trimming left V 1 base short and J 1 base short, with 12 bases between. The CDR3 totals 16 residues. CDR3 region: CASSLVWRGGTDTQYF. CDR3 in DNA: TGTGCCAGCAGCTTAGTGTGGAGGGGCGGCACAGATACGCAGTATTTT.

A few counts support this clonotype. The chain employs TRBV20-1 and TRBJ1-4, with 8 bases fitting TRBD1. Germline assignment: CDR1 DFQATT and CDR2 SNEGSKA (reference sequence). The CDR3 covers 11 residues. V shed 5 bases, J shed 13 bases, and the junction held 6 bases outside the gene matches. CDR3 region: CSAPRTGRLFF. In DNA, the CDR3 is TGCAGTGCTCCGCGGACAGGGAGACTGTTTTTT.

The genes are TRBV9 and TRBJ2-1, with TRBD2 matching 7 bases. The germline V gene has CDR1 SGDLS and CDR2 YYNGEE. There are 15 residues in the CDR3. With 0 bases clipped from V and 2 bases from J, the junction kept 2 bases outside the gene matches. The CDR3 region has the DNA TGTGCCAGCAGCGTAGGGGGACTAACCTACAATGAGCAGTTCTTC. Translating gives CASSVGGLTYNEQFF.

J is TRBJ2-1 and V is TRBV4-1, with TRBD2 matching over 8 bases. Germline CDR1 reads MGHRA; CDR2 reads YSYEKL. The CDR3 runs 18 residues. V lost 4 bases and J lost 0; bases outside the gene matches: 11. In nucleotides, the CDR3 is TGCGCCAGCAGCCTCGGGGCTTCGCGGGGGGCCTCCTACAATGAGCAGTTCTTC. This encodes CASSLGASRGASYNEQFF.

This clonotype was observed once. V usage is TRBV29-1 and J usage is TRBJ2-3, with D perhaps assigned TRBD1 or TRBD2 (5 bases each). CDR3 length: 16 residues. In germline, CDR1 is SQVTM, CDR2 ANQGSEA. The V end was cut by 3 bases, the J end by 1 base, with 17 bases between. For the CDR3, the DNA is TGCAGCGTTGATGCCGGGGCTAAAAGTGGCACAGATACGCAGTATTTT. It specifies CSVDAGAKSGTDTQYF.

The sample holds many counts of this clonotype. The J gene is TRBJ2-3, the V gene TRBV12-3 or TRBV12-4; TRBD1 is a possible D gene (6 bases). V lost 1 base, J lost 8 bases, and 10 bases lay in between. This CDR3 is built from 13 residues. This CDR3 is CASSLGRGGTQYF. The CDR3 DNA reads as TGTGCCAGCAGTTTAGGAAGAGGGGGTACGCAGTATTTT.

This clonotype has ten or more counts. This chain connects TRBV7-6 to TRBJ2-3; TRBD2 aligns across 7 bases. After removal of 2 bases from V and 9 bases from J, the junction contained 5 bases not matched to a gene. Germline V gene lookup returns CDR1 SGHVS and CDR2 FNYEAQ. The CDR3 runs 13 residues. The CDR3 reads CASSLRERGTQYF. In DNA form, the CDR3 reads TGTGCCAGCAGCTTAAGGGAGCGGGGAACGCAGTATTTT.

The chain is built from TRBV6-5 and TRBJ2-2; D unclear. The CDR3 is 12 amino acids. Germline-derived CDR1 and CDR2 are MNHEY and SVGAGI. V lost 2 bases to trimming and J lost 6 bases, with 4 bases between them. This CDR3 reads CASSYRSGELFF. For the CDR3, the DNA is TGTGCCAGCAGTTACAGGTCCGGGGAGCTGTTTTTT.

To note about this clonotype: A much larger clone sits a single nucleotide away, making a read error possible. In DNA, the CDR3 is TGTGCCAGCAGCGAAAACAGGGGCGAGACCCAGTTCTTC. Translated: CASSENRGETQFF. V and J are TRBV6-2 or TRBV6-3 and TRBJ2-5; 7 positions agree with TRBD1. The better agreement between TRBJ2-1 and the DNA end casts doubt on the J call. CDR1 and CDR2 (germline): MNHEY, SVGEGT. The CDR3 contains 13 residues.

This clonotype was observed a handful of times. The V gene is TRBV24-1, the J gene TRBJ2-7; tentatively, D is TRBD1 or TRBD2 (5 bases each). V was pared by 4 bases and J by 4 bases, with 10 bases between. The V gene's germline CDR1 is KGHDR and CDR2 SFDVKD. The CDR3 consists of 13 residues. The CDR3 protein is CATSDGTEYEQYF. The CDR3 DNA is TGTGCCACCAGTGACGGGACCGAATACGAGCAGTACTTC.

This clonotype was counted between two and nine times. The rearrangement links TRBV7-8 to TRBJ2-1; 9 bases fit TRBD2. The CDR3 has 16 amino acids. Germline lookup yields CDR1 SGHVS and CDR2 FQNEAQ. J gave up 5 bases and V 1 base, and 6 bases lay outside the gene matches. CDR3 nucleotide sequence: TGTGCCAGCAGCTTAGTTCTAGCGGGGCGCAACAATGAGCAGTTCTTC. It codes for CASSLVLAGRNNEQFF.

The chain has TRBV11-2 and TRBJ2-7; the match to TRBD1 covers 9 bases. In germline, CDR1 is SGHAT, CDR2 FQNNGV. After removal of 5 bases from V and 8 bases from J, the junction contained 13 bases not matched to a gene. The CDR3 length is 15 residues. This CDR3 reads CASSINLYTGGKQYF. The CDR3 DNA follows: TGTGCCAGCAGCATAAACCTATATACAGGGGGCAAGCAGTACTTC.